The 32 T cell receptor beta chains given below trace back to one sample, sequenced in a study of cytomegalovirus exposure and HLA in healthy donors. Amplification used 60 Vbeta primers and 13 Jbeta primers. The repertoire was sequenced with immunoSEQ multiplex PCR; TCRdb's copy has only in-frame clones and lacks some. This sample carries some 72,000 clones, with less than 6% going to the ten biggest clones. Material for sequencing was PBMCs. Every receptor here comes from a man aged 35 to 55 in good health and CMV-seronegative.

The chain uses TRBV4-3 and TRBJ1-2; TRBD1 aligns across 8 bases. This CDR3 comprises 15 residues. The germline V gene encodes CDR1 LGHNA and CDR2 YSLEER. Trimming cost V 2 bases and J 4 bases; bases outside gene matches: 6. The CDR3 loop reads CASSQPRGLGYGYTF. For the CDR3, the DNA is TGCGCCAGCAGCCAACCCAGGGGGCTCGGCTATGGCTACACCTTC.

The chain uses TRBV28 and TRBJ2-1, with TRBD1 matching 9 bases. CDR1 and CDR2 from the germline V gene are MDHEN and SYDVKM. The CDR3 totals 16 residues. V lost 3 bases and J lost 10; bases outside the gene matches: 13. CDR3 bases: TGTGCCAGCAGTTTCCCGGGACAGGGTTTTTGGAGGGAGCAGTTCTTC. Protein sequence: CASSFPGQGFWREQFF.

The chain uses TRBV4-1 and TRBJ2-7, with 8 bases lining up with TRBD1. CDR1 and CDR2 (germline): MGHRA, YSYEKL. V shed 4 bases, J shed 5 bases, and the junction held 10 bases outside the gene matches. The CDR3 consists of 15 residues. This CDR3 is CASSLTGQGRDEQYF. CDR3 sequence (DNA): TGCGCCAGCAGCCTCACTGGACAGGGAAGGGACGAGCAGTACTTC.

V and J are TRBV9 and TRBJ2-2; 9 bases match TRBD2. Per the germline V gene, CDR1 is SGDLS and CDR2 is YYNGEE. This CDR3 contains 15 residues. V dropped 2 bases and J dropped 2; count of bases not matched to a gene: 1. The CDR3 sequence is CASSVSGRNTGELFF. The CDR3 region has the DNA TGTGCCAGCAGCGTTAGCGGGAGAAACACCGGGGAGCTGTTTTTT.

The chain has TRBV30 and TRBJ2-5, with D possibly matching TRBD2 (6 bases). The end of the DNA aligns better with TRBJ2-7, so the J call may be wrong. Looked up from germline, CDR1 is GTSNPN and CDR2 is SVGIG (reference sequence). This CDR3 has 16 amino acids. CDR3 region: CAWSVWGGSAGYEQYF. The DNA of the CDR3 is TGTGCCTGGAGTGTATGGGGAGGTTCCGCGGGCTACGAGCAGTACTTC.

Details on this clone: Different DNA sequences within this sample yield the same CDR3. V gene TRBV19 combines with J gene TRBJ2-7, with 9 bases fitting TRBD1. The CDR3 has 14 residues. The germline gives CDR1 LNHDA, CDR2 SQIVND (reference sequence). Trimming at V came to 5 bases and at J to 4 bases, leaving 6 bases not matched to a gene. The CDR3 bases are TGTGCCAGTAGTCCGGGACAGGGACTTTACGAGCAGTACTTC. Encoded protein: CASSPGQGLYEQYF.

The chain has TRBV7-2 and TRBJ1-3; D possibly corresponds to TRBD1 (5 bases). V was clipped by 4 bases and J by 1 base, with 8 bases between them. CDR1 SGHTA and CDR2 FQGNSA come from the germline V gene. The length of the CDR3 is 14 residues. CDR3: CASSSQASGNTIYF. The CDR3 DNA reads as TGTGCCAGCAGCTCACAGGCGTCTGGAAACACCATATATTTT.

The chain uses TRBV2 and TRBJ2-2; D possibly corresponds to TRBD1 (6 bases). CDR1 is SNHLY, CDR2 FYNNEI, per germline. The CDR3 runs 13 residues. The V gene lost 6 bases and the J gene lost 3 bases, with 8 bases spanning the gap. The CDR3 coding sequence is TGTGCCAGCAGGCAGGGGTACACCGGGGAGCTGTTTTTT. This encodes CASRQGYTGELFF.

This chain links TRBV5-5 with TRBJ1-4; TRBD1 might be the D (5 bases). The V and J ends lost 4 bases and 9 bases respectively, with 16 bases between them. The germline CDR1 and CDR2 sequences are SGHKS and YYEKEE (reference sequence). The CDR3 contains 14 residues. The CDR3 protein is CASSPWGVDQKLFF. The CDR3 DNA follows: TGTGCCAGCAGCCCCTGGGGGGTTGATCAAAAACTGTTTTTT.

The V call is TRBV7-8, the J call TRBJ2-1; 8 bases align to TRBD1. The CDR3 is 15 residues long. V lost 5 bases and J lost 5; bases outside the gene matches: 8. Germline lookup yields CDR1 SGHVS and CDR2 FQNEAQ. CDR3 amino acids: CASSQGAGTNNEQFF. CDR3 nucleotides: TGTGCCAGCAGCCAGGGGGCCGGGACCAACAATGAGCAGTTCTTC.

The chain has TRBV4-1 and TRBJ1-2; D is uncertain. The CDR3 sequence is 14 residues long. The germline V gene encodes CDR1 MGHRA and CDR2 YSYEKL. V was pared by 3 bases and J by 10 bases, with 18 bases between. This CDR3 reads CASSQREVAPFYTF. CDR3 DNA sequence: TGCGCCAGCAGCCAGAGGGAGGTAGCCCCGTTCTACACCTTC.

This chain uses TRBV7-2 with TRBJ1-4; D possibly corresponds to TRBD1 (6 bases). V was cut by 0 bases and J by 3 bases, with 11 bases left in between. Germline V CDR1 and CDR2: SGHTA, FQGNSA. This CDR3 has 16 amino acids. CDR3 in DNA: TGTGCCAGCAGCTTAGCATGGGGGCAGGCTAATGAAAAACTGTTTTTT. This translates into CASSLAWGQANEKLFF.

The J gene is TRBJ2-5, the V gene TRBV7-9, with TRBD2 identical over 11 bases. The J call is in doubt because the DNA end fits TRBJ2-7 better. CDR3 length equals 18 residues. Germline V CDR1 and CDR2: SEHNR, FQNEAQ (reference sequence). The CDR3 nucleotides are TGTGCCAGCAGCCCCCGTGATTATTCAGGGACTAGCGGTTACGAGCAGTACTTC. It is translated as CASSPRDYSGTSGYEQYF.

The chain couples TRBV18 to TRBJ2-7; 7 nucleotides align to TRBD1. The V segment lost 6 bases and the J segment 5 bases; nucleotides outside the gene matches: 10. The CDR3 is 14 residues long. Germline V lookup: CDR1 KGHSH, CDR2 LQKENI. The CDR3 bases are TGTGCCAGCTCGAAAGCCTGGGACAGCGACGAGCAGTACTTC. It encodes CASSKAWDSDEQYF.

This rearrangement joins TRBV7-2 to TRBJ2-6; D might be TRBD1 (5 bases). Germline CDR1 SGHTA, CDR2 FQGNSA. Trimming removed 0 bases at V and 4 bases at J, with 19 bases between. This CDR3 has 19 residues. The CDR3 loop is CASSLAFGALKTGANVLTF. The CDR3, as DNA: TGTGCCAGCAGCTTAGCGTTTGGGGCTCTAAAGACGGGGGCCAACGTCCTGACTTTC.

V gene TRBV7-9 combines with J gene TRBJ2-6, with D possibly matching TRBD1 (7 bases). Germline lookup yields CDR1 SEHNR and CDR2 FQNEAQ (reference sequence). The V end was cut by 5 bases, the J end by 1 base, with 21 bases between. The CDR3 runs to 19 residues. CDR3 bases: TGTGCCAGCAGCATGAGGGCGGGGCAGGGGGATTCTGGGGCCAACGTCCTGACTTTC. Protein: CASSMRAGQGDSGANVLTF.

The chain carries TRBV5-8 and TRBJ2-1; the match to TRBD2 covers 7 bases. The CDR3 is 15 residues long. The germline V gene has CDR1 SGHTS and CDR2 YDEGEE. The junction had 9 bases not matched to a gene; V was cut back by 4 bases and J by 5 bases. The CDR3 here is CASSIETGGDNEQFF. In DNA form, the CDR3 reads TGTGCCAGCAGCATCGAGACGGGGGGAGACAATGAGCAGTTCTTC.

Written as DNA, the CDR3 is TGCGCCAGCAGCTTGGGGACAGGACATAATTCACCCCTCCACTTT. Translation: CASSLGTGHNSPLHF. The V call is TRBV5-1, the J call TRBJ1-6, with TRBD1 matching 7 bases. Trimming cost V 0 bases and J 5 bases; bases outside gene matches: 2. Germline V gives CDR1 SGHRS, CDR2 YFSETQ. The CDR3 extends over 15 amino acids.

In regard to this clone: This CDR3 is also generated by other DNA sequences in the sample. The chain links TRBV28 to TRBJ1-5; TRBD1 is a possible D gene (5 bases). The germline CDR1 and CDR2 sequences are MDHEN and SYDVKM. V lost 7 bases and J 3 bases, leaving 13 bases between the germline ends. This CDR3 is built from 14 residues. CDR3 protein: CASKGHRNNQPQHF. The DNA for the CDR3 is TGTGCCAGCAAGGGGCACAGAAACAATCAGCCCCAGCATTTT.

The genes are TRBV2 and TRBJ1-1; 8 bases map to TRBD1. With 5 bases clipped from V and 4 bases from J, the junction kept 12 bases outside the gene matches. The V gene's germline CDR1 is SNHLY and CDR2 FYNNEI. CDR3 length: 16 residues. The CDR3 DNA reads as TGTGCCAGCAGTTCTACCAGGGGGCAGGGGGGCACTGAAGCTTTCTTT. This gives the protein CASSSTRGQGGTEAFF.

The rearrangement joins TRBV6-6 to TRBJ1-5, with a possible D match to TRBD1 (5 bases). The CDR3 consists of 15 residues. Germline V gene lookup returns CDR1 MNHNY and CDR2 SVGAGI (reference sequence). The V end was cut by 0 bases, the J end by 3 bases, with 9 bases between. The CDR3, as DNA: TGTGCCAGCAGTTACTCCGGACAAAACAATCAGCCCCAGCATTTT. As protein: CASSYSGQNNQPQHF.

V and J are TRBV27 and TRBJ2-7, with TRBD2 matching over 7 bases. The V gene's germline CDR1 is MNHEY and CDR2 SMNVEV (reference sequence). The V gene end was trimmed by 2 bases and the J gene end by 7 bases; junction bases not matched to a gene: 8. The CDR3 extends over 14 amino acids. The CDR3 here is CASSLGGRAREQYF. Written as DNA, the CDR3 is TGTGCCAGCAGTTTAGGGGGGAGGGCCCGGGAGCAGTACTTC.

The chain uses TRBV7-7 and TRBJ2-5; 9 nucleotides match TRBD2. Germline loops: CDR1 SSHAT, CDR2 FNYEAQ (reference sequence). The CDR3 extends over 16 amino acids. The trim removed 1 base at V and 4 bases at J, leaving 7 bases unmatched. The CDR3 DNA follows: TGTGCCAGCAGCTTAGATAGCGGGGGAGGCAGAGAGACCCAGTACTTC. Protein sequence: CASSLDSGGGRETQYF.

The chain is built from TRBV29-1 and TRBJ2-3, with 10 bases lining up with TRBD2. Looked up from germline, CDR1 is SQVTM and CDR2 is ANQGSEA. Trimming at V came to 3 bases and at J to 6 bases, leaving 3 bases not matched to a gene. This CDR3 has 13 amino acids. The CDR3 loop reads CSVEPAGGDTQYF. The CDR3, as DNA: TGCAGCGTTGAGCCAGCGGGAGGGGATACGCAGTATTTT.

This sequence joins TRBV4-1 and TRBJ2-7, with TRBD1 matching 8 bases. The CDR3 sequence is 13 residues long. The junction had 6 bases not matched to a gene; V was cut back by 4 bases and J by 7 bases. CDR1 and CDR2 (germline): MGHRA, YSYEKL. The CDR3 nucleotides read TGCGCCAGCAGCCCGACAGGGGCTGGGGAGCAGTACTTC. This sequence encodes CASSPTGAGEQYF.

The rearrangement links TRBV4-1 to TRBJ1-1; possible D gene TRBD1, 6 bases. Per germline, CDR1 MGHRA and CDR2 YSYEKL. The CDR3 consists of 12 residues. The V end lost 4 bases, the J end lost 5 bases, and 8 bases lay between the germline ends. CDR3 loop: CASSRDKTEAFF. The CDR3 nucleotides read TGCGCCAGCAGCCGGGACAAGACTGAAGCTTTCTTT.

The CDR3 here is CASSLGDRGYGYTF. Here the CDR3 DNA reads TGTGCCAGCAGCTTAGGAGACAGGGGCTATGGCTACACCTTC. The chain combines TRBV7-6 with TRBJ1-2; 8 bases agree with TRBD1. This CDR3 contains 14 residues. Germline V gene data show CDR1 as SGHVS and CDR2 as FNYEAQ. Unmatched junction bases numbered 2, after V lost 1 base and J lost 4 bases.

The CDR3 region is CASSPHKADTQYF. DNA of the CDR3: TGTGCCAGCAGTCCCCACAAAGCAGATACGCAGTATTTT. The V and J genes are TRBV6-5 and TRBJ2-3; D uncertain. The CDR3 extends over 13 amino acids. Germline V gene data show CDR1 as MNHEY and CDR2 as SVGAGI. V gave up 5 bases and J gave up 4 bases, with 10 bases separating them.

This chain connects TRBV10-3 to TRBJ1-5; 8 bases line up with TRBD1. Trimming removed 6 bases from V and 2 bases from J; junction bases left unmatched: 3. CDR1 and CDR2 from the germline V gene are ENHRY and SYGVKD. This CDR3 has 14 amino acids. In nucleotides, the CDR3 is TGTGCCATCAGCAGGGGGCCCGGCAATCAGCCCCAGCATTTT. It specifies CAISRGPGNQPQHF.

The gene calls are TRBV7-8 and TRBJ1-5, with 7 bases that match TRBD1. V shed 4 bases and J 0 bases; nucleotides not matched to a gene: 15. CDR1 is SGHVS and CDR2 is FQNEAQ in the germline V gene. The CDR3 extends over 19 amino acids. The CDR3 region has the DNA TGTGCCAGCAGCTCGTTACCGGGACAGAGCATACTTAGCAATCAGCCCCAGCATTTT. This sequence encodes CASSSLPGQSILSNQPQHF.

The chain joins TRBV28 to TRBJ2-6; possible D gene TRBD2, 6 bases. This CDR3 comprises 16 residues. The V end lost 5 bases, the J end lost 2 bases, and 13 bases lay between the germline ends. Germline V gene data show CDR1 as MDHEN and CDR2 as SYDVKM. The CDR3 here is CASSAGTATGANVLTF. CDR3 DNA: TGTGCCAGCAGTGCCGGGACTGCTACTGGGGCCAACGTCCTGACTTTC.

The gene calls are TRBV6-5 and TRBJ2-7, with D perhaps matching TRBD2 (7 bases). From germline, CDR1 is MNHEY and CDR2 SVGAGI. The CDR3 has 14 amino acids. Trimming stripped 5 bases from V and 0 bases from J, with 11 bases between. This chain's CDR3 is CASSRGGSSYEQYF. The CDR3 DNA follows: TGTGCCAGCAGTAGGGGGGGGAGCTCCTACGAGCAGTACTTC.